The 30 T cell receptor beta chains in this list originate from one sample, sequenced in a study of shared clonotypes between healthy human individuals (dated by TCRdb to the early 2020s). CD8 naive samples were CD45RO-negative cells positively selected for CCR7, giving a CD45RA+CCR7+ population that excluded TemRA cells. The library relied on the immunoSEQ multiplex PCR assay. TCRdb holds this immuneACCESS table with in-frame rearrangements only. Some clones are missing; in checked studies, unresolved V genes explain under half, and the rest has no known cause. In all, the sample holds about 2.1 million clones, and approximately 92% of those were seen once. The top ten clones comprise 1.5% to 2% of the sample. The sample was naive CD8+ T cells from PBMCs. Taken with the paper, the label for cell subset or site translates to: CD45RA+CCR7+. Receptors originate from a man younger than 35 in good health. Some clones in this sample may be carry-over from other donors' samples.

The CDR3 loop reads CSVPLAGETQYF. In DNA, the CDR3 is TGCAGCGTTCCTCTAGCGGGGGAGACCCAGTACTTC. The chain employs TRBV29-1 and TRBJ2-5; TRBD2 matches 9 bases. The CDR3 covers 12 residues. The V gene's germline CDR1 is SQVTM and CDR2 ANQGSEA. Unmatched junction bases numbered 3, after V lost 5 bases and J lost 5 bases.

The chain couples TRBV4-1 to TRBJ2-3; D might be TRBD1 (5 bases). Germline lookup yields CDR1 MGHRA and CDR2 YSYEKL. V was pared by 2 bases and J by 2 bases, with 11 bases between. The CDR3 has 15 residues. CDR3 protein: CASSQIGALTDTQYF. CDR3 nucleotides: TGCGCCAGCAGCCAAATAGGGGCTCTCACAGATACGCAGTATTTT.

This clone was seen just once. The chain joins TRBV4-3 to TRBJ2-1; 12 bases fit TRBD1. The CDR3 is 14 residues long. The germline CDR1 and CDR2 sequences are LGHNA and YSLEER. With 4 bases clipped from V and 7 bases from J, the junction kept 2 bases outside the gene matches. CDR3 sequence (DNA): TGCGCCAGCAGCCGGGACAGGGGGCTGAATGAGCAGTTCTTC. Translation gives CASSRDRGLNEQFF.

V is TRBV9 and J is TRBJ1-2, with 7 bases identical to TRBD1. V lost 4 bases and J lost 4; bases outside the gene matches: 10. Germline V lookup: CDR1 SGDLS, CDR2 YYNGEE. The CDR3 runs 15 residues. The CDR3 nucleotides are TGTGCCAGCAGCCCAGACGACAGGGTTGGCTATGGCTACACCTTC. Its translation: CASSPDDRVGYGYTF.

The genes are TRBV7-2 and TRBJ2-1; possible D gene TRBD1, 5 bases. V was pared by 5 bases and J by 3 bases, with 17 bases between. The CDR3 length is 16 residues. Germline V gene data show CDR1 as SGHTA and CDR2 as FQGNSA. The CDR3 is CASSTPQGAFYNEQFF. CDR3 nucleotides: TGTGCCAGCAGCACACCCCAGGGTGCTTTCTACAATGAGCAGTTCTTC.

The chain couples TRBV6-1 to TRBJ2-5; D not certain. The length of the CDR3 is 12 residues. Deletions cut 6 bases from V and 1 base from J, with 6 bases between. CDR1 MNHNS and CDR2 SASEGT come from the germline V gene. CDR3 sequence: CASSPVQETQYF. The DNA for the CDR3 is TGTGCCAGCAGCCCGGTCCAAGAGACCCAGTACTTC.

The chain is built from TRBV19 and TRBJ2-2; 7 bases fit TRBD2. The CDR3 sequence is 15 residues long. Germline loops: CDR1 LNHDA, CDR2 SQIVND (reference sequence). V shed 0 bases and J 5 bases; nucleotides not matched to a gene: 3. The CDR3 region has the DNA TGTGCCAGTAGTATAGATCGGGGGGATACCGGGGAGCTGTTTTTT. Its protein is CASSIDRGDTGELFF.

The chain recombines TRBV2 with TRBJ1-2, with D possibly matching TRBD1 (5 bases). Germline assignment: CDR1 SNHLY and CDR2 FYNNEI. V dropped 3 bases and J dropped 4 bases, with 12 bases sitting between them. The CDR3 loop spans 14 amino acids. CDR3 nucleotides: TGTGCCAGCAGTGAGGGGCCGGCTTTCTATGGCTACACCTTC. This sequence encodes CASSEGPAFYGYTF.

The rearrangement uses TRBV11-1 and TRBJ1-5; TRBD1 matches at 8 bases. J gave up 4 bases and V 4 bases, and 3 bases lay outside the gene matches. The germline gives CDR1 SGHAT, CDR2 FQDESV (reference sequence). The CDR3 spans 14 residues. CDR3 amino acids: CASSSQGANQPQHF. Written as DNA, the CDR3 is TGTGCCAGCAGCTCGCAGGGGGCTAATCAGCCCCAGCATTTT.

The chain has TRBV11-2 and TRBJ2-5; TRBD1 is a possible D gene (5 bases). The CDR3 length is 13 residues. Germline V CDR1 and CDR2: SGHAT, FQNNGV. Trimming shortened V by 1 base and J by 7 bases, and 10 bases separated the two germline ends. This CDR3 reads CASSLVVGRTQYF. CDR3 bases: TGTGCCAGCAGCTTAGTGGTGGGGCGGACCCAGTACTTC.

This clone was recorded only once. The V gene is TRBV7-8, the J gene TRBJ2-3; TRBD1 matches 9 bases. Germline CDR1 SGHVS, CDR2 FQNEAQ. This CDR3 has 14 amino acids. J gave up 6 bases and V 3 bases, and 4 bases lay outside the gene matches. The DNA for the CDR3 is TGTGCCAGCAGCTTGGGACAGGGCTCGGATACGCAGTATTTT. Its protein product is CASSLGQGSDTQYF. Filled out from reference TRBV7-8 and TRBJ2-3, the complete variable domain reads GAGVSQSPRYKVAKRGQDVALRCDPISGHVSLFWYQQALGQGPEFLTYFQNEAQLDKSGLPSDRFFAERPEGSVSTLKIQRTQQEDSAVYLCASSLGQGSDTQYFGPGTRLTVL.

This clone was detected a few times. This chain joins TRBV7-9 and TRBJ2-7, with D perhaps given as TRBD1 or TRBD2 (5 bases each). The CDR3 spans 16 residues. CDR1 and CDR2 from the germline V gene are SEHNR and FQNEAQ (reference sequence). The ends were cut back, 5 bases at V and 0 bases at J, with 17 bases in the middle. The CDR3 DNA follows: TGTGCCAGCAGCGGGGCTCCCCGGGAAGGCTCCTACGAGCAGTACTTC. Protein product: CASSGAPREGSYEQYF.

The chain recombines TRBV15 with TRBJ2-7; TRBD2 is a possible D gene (6 bases). The V gene lost 6 bases and the J gene lost 2 bases, with 11 bases spanning the gap. The CDR3 extends over 13 amino acids. Looked up from germline, CDR1 is LNHNV and CDR2 is YYDKDF (reference sequence). In DNA, the CDR3 is TGTGCCACCAGGCGGGACGGAGCCTACGAGCAGTACTTC. This sequence encodes CATRRDGAYEQYF.

The chain links TRBV4-1 to TRBJ1-4; 8 bases line up with TRBD1. V gave up 0 bases and J gave up 10 bases; unmatched junction bases: 13. This CDR3 has 17 amino acids. Germline V gives CDR1 MGHRA, CDR2 YSYEKL. The CDR3 here is CASSQDRRRGPGGKLFF. Here the CDR3 DNA reads TGCGCCAGCAGCCAAGACCGTCGCAGGGGGCCTGGGGGAAAACTGTTTTTT.

In DNA form, the CDR3 reads TGTGCCAGCAGAACAGGTCAATCAAATGGCTACACCTTC. This codes for CASRTGQSNGYTF. The chain couples TRBV27 to TRBJ1-2; a weak D match, TRBD1 (5 bases). CDR3 length: 13 amino acids. The ends were cut back, 6 bases at V and 6 bases at J, with 14 bases in the middle. Germline V gives CDR1 MNHEY, CDR2 SMNVEV (reference sequence).

This clone was observed a single time. This sequence joins TRBV7-9 and TRBJ2-1; 9 bases map to TRBD2. The trim removed 5 bases at V and 6 bases at J, leaving 8 bases unmatched. This CDR3 is 15 amino acids long. Looked up from germline, CDR1 is SEHNR and CDR2 is FQNEAQ (reference sequence). CDR3 sequence: CASSHPGLAVNEQFF. The CDR3 DNA follows: TGTGCCAGCAGCCATCCGGGACTAGCAGTCAATGAGCAGTTCTTC.

The chain is built from TRBV7-9 and TRBJ1-1, with a possible D match to TRBD1 (5 bases). CDR1 and CDR2 (germline): SEHNR, FQNEAQ (reference sequence). The V end lost 1 base, the J end lost 6 bases, and 15 bases lay between the germline ends. The length of the CDR3 is 15 residues. Here the CDR3 reads CASSLVGRAVPEAFF. CDR3 DNA sequence: TGTGCCAGCAGCTTAGTTGGCAGGGCTGTTCCTGAAGCTTTCTTT.

The rearrangement joins TRBV29-1 to TRBJ2-7; 7 nucleotides match TRBD1. V trimming: 6 bases; J trimming: 6 bases; junction bases outside the gene matches: 8. Per germline, CDR1 SQVTM and CDR2 ANQGSEA. The CDR3 is 12 amino acids. CDR3 protein: CSVLTDRAEQYF. In DNA, the CDR3 is TGCAGCGTCCTGACCGACAGGGCCGAGCAGTACTTC.

The CDR3 reads CASSMSGSSYNEQFF. The CDR3 region has the DNA TGTGCCAGTAGTATGAGTGGGAGCTCCTACAATGAGCAGTTCTTC. V is TRBV19 and J is TRBJ2-1; tentatively, D is TRBD2 (5 bases). V dropped 3 bases and J dropped 0 bases, with 9 bases sitting between them. Germline CDR1 is LNHDA and CDR2 is SQIVND (reference sequence). The CDR3 length is 15 residues.

The chain is built from TRBV28 and TRBJ2-1; 7 nucleotides match TRBD2. CDR3 length: 15 residues. J lost 3 bases, V lost 4 bases, and 6 bases had no gene match. The germline V gene encodes CDR1 MDHEN and CDR2 SYDVKM. The CDR3 DNA reads as TGTGCCAGCAGTTCAGCCCGGACTAGCTACAATGAGCAGTTCTTC. The encoded protein is CASSSARTSYNEQFF.

The chain joins TRBV4-3 to TRBJ2-1; 14 bases align to TRBD2. Germline V gives CDR1 LGHNA, CDR2 YSLEER. The CDR3 spans 15 residues. The trim removed 6 bases at V and 8 bases at J, leaving 6 bases unmatched. In DNA, the CDR3 is TGCGCCAGCAGAAAACAGGGACTAGCGGGAGATGAGCAGTTCTTC. It encodes CASRKQGLAGDEQFF.

V is TRBV6-5 and J is TRBJ2-7; D is undetermined. The CDR3 is 14 residues long. In germline, CDR1 is MNHEY, CDR2 SVGAGI. V lost 1 base and J 1 base, leaving 8 bases between the germline ends. The DNA for the CDR3 is TGTGCCAGCAGTTACTACCAGGAGTCCTACGAGCAGTACTTC. This translates into CASSYYQESYEQYF.

The gene calls are TRBV29-1 and TRBJ2-1, with TRBD2 matching over 10 bases. This CDR3 contains 15 residues. V was clipped by 7 bases and J by 6 bases; unmatched bases: 12. Germline CDR1 SQVTM, CDR2 ANQGSEA. The CDR3 reads CSAQFSSGSFNEQFF. The CDR3 bases are TGCAGCGCCCAGTTTTCTAGCGGGAGTTTCAATGAGCAGTTCTTC.

V and J are TRBV25-1 and TRBJ1-1; no reliable D call. CDR3 length: 15 residues. The germline V and J ends were trimmed by 4 bases and 1 base, with 13 bases remaining between them. Germline loops: CDR1 MGHDK, CDR2 SYGVNS. The CDR3 is CASSVALTSNTEAFF. DNA for the CDR3: TGTGCCAGCAGTGTTGCCCTTACCTCGAACACTGAAGCTTTCTTT.

The chain recombines TRBV4-1 with TRBJ2-7, with no clear D. CDR3 size: 16 residues. The ends were cut back, 0 bases at V and 6 bases at J, with 18 bases in the middle. Germline V gene sequence: CDR1 MGHRA, CDR2 YSYEKL. CDR3 nucleotides: TGCGCCAGCAGCCAAGATCTCCGGCAGCAATCGGTCGAGCAGTACTTC. It specifies CASSQDLRQQSVEQYF.

This sequence joins TRBV7-8 and TRBJ1-5; D might be TRBD1 (6 bases). V was pared by 1 base and J by 6 bases, with 13 bases between. The germline V gene has CDR1 SGHVS and CDR2 FQNEAQ. CDR3 size: 15 residues. The CDR3 DNA follows: TGTGCCAGCAGCTTAGTAACCGGGGGCGGTCAGCCCCAGCATTTT. Protein: CASSLVTGGGQPQHF. Full variable domain (missing parts from reference TRBV7-8 and TRBJ1-5): GAGVSQSPRYKVAKRGQDVALRCDPISGHVSLFWYQQALGQGPEFLTYFQNEAQLDKSGLPSDRFFAERPEGSVSTLKIQRTQQEDSAVYLCASSLVTGGGQPQHFGDGTRLSIL.

A note on this clone: This specimen includes other DNA sequences encoding the same CDR3. The chain couples TRBV11-2 to TRBJ2-3, with D hard to call. Germline V CDR1 and CDR2: SGHAT, FQNNGV. V lost 2 bases, J lost 5 bases, and 5 bases lay in between. The CDR3 runs 12 residues. The CDR3: CASSLRLDTQYF. Written as DNA, the CDR3 is TGTGCCAGCAGCTTAAGATTAGATACGCAGTATTTT.

The chain couples TRBV18 to TRBJ2-7, with 10 bases that match TRBD1. Germline V lookup: CDR1 KGHSH, CDR2 LQKENI. J lost 4 bases, V lost 4 bases, and 10 bases had no gene match. CDR3 size: 16 residues. The DNA of the CDR3 is TGTGCCAGCTCACAAAGGGACAGGGGACCCTCGTACGAGCAGTACTTC. It is translated as CASSQRDRGPSYEQYF.

The rearrangement joins TRBV10-3 to TRBJ1-1; D not certain. The CDR3 sequence is 13 residues long. CDR1 and CDR2 from the germline V gene are ENHRY and SYGVKD. Trimming cost V 4 bases and J 7 bases, with 13 bases left between them. Here the CDR3 reads CAISGESADEAFF. The DNA of the CDR3 is TGTGCCATCAGTGGAGAATCGGCAGATGAAGCTTTCTTT.

The chain combines TRBV9 with TRBJ2-1; D unresolved. Germline V gene data show CDR1 as SGDLS and CDR2 as YYNGEE. The CDR3 contains 15 residues. Deletions cut 0 bases from V and 3 bases from J, with 10 bases between. As DNA, the CDR3 is TGTGCCAGCAGCGTAGCGCTGGCACTCTACAATGAGCAGTTCTTC. This codes for CASSVALALYNEQFF.